This passage covers 17 T cell receptor beta chains from one sample sequenced in a study of T cells in Graves' hyperthyroidism and ophthalmopathy. Authors of the study amplified TCR beta CDR3 regions from RNA transcripts. Carried out on the TCR CDR3, a first-round RT-PCR used the HTBI primer set. TCRdb called the multiplex PCR reads again in MiXCR, with one record for every CDR3 protein. Of 600,000 or so distinct CDR3 sequences in the sample, more than 13% are singletons; the top ten hold over 6%. Material: blood. The receptors were gathered from a woman under 30 with Graves' ophthalmopathy.

Many counts were recorded for this clonotype. The chain has TRBV5-5 and TRBJ2-1; the D is unclear. This CDR3 comprises 13 residues. V lost 0 bases and J lost 10, with 11 bases in between. The germline gives CDR1 SGHKS, CDR2 YYEKEE (reference sequence). The CDR3 is CASSLAAEMEQFF. DNA of the CDR3: TGTGCCAGCAGCTTGGCCGCCGAAATGGAGCAGTTCTTC.

Of note for this clonotype: A much larger clonotype is one base distant, so this may be a read error. The rearrangement uses TRBV12-5 and TRBJ1-1; possibly TRBD1 for D (5 bases). V gave up 1 base and J gave up 2 bases, with 17 bases separating them. The CDR3 sequence is 17 residues long. Germline assignment: CDR1 LGHNT and CDR2 FRNRAP. The CDR3 DNA reads TGTGCTAGTGGTTTGGCCGCGACTGAGGGGCTTAACACTGAAGCTTTCTTT. It encodes CASGLAATEGLNTEAFF.

This clonotype was counted at least ten times. The V gene is TRBV4-2, the J gene TRBJ2-2; D not resolved. This CDR3 has 15 amino acids. Trimming shortened V by 0 bases and J by 1 base, and 6 bases separated the two germline ends. The germline V gene has CDR1 LGHNA and CDR2 YNFKEQ. CDR3 bases: TGTGCCAGCAGCCAAGACGACGGGAACACCGGGGAGCTGTTTTTT. Amino acid sequence: CASSQDDGNTGELFF.

This clonotype showed up many times. DNA of the CDR3: TGTGCCAGCAGTGTTGGGAGACAGGACATCGAGCAGTACTTC. Protein sequence: CASSVGRQDIEQYF. This sequence joins TRBV2 and TRBJ2-7; TRBD1 might be the D (6 bases). Germline CDR1 SNHLY, CDR2 FYNNEI. This CDR3 contains 14 residues. Trimming pared 4 bases from V and 6 bases from J, leaving 16 bases between.

The sample holds many counts of this clonotype. DNA for the CDR3: TGTGCCACCAGTCCGGGACAGGTTTCCTACGAGCAGTACTTC. Residues: CATSPGQVSYEQYF. The chain links TRBV24-1 to TRBJ2-7; 8 bases line up with TRBD1. The length of the CDR3 is 14 residues. Germline lookup yields CDR1 KGHDR and CDR2 SFDVKD. Losses at the gene ends were 6 bases for V and 1 base for J; bases not matched to a gene: 4.

Many counts were recorded for this clonotype. V is TRBV7-9 and J is TRBJ2-3; TRBD2 might be the D (6 bases). Germline V gene lookup returns CDR1 SEHNR and CDR2 FQNEAQ (reference sequence). CDR3 length: 18 amino acids. Deletions cut 6 bases from V and 2 bases from J, with 24 bases between. For the CDR3, the DNA is TGTGCCAGCAGGGATAGTGATGTCTGGACTAATCACACAGATACGCAGTATTTT. It specifies CASRDSDVWTNHTDTQYF.

This chain's CDR3 is CASSQVVAGKNTGELFF. In DNA form, the CDR3 reads TGCGCCAGCAGCCAAGTGGTTGCGGGGAAGAACACCGGGGAGCTGTTTTTT. V is TRBV4-3 and J is TRBJ2-2, with a tentative D call TRBD2 (6 bases). Trimming shortened V by 1 base and J by 1 base, and 13 bases separated the two germline ends. This CDR3 has 17 residues. The germline V gene has CDR1 LGHNA and CDR2 YSLEER.

This clonotype was detected only a few times. The rearrangement links TRBV29-1 to TRBJ1-2; 11 nucleotides agree with TRBD1. The CDR3 has 16 residues. Germline V gene data show CDR1 as SQVTM and CDR2 as ANQGSEA. V shed 3 bases and J 3 bases; nucleotides not matched to a gene: 9. The CDR3 is CSVEGTGGMSDYGYTF. The CDR3, as DNA: TGCAGCGTTGAGGGGACAGGGGGAATGAGTGACTATGGCTACACCTTC.

This clonotype was seen many times. This chain joins TRBV18 and TRBJ1-2; tentatively, D is TRBD1 (5 bases). This CDR3 region has 13 residues. V was clipped by 3 bases and J by 2 bases, with 7 bases between them. CDR1 KGHSH and CDR2 LQKENI come from the germline V gene. Here the CDR3 reads CASSPTENYGYTF. For the CDR3, the DNA is TGTGCCAGCTCACCGACAGAGAACTATGGCTACACCTTC.

This clonotype was found many times. This CDR3 reads CASSERPVRETYEQYF. As DNA, the CDR3 is TGTGCCAGCAGTGAAAGACCCGTAAGGGAGACATACGAGCAGTACTTC. The V gene is TRBV6-1, the J gene TRBJ2-7; D perhaps matches TRBD2 (5 bases). The CDR3 is 16 residues long. Trimming stripped 2 bases from V and 4 bases from J, with 18 bases between. Germline values: CDR1 MNHNS, CDR2 SASEGT.

J is TRBJ2-1 and V is TRBV25-1, with TRBD2 identical over 11 bases. Unmatched junction bases numbered 5, after V lost 3 bases and J lost 1 base. The CDR3 spans 17 residues. Germline-derived CDR1 and CDR2 are MGHDK and SYGVNS. CDR3 nucleotide sequence: TGTGCCAGCAGTGACCTATCTAGCGGGGGGTCCTACAATGAGCAGTTCTTC. This translates into CASSDLSSGGSYNEQFF.

The V call is TRBV6-9, the J call TRBJ2-6; 8 bases line up with TRBD2. V trimming: 4 bases; J trimming: 0 bases; junction bases outside the gene matches: 8. This CDR3 has 18 residues. The V gene's germline CDR1 is MNHGY and CDR2 SVAAGI. In DNA form, the CDR3 reads TGTGCCAGCAGTTTTAGCGGGACGGCGGACTCTGGGGCCAACGTCCTGACTTTC. Its protein product is CASSFSGTADSGANVLTF.

Many counts were recorded for this clonotype. The V and J genes are TRBV28 and TRBJ2-5; D is perhaps TRBD2 (5 bases). The CDR3 covers 17 residues. The germline V gene encodes CDR1 MDHEN and CDR2 SYDVKM. Trimming removed 5 bases from V and 4 bases from J, with 23 bases in between. CDR3 region: CASSRREGHYTSETQYF. For the CDR3, the DNA is TGTGCCAGCAGTCGCCGAGAGGGTCACTATACTTCAGAGACCCAGTACTTC.

This clonotype was counted at least ten times. J is TRBJ1-1 and V is TRBV29-1; D possibly corresponds to TRBD1 (5 bases). The germline gives CDR1 SQVTM, CDR2 ANQGSEA. This CDR3 region has 12 residues. Trimming pared 3 bases from V and 1 base from J, leaving 6 bases between. The CDR3 DNA sequence: TGCAGCGTTGAGAGGGGGAACACTGAAGCTTTCTTT. This codes for CSVERGNTEAFF.

This clonotype was seen only a few times. The chain recombines TRBV19 with TRBJ1-1, with D possibly being TRBD1 (5 bases). V was cut by 1 base and J by 6 bases, with 21 bases left in between. The CDR3 runs 17 residues. Germline V lookup: CDR1 LNHDA, CDR2 SQIVND (reference sequence). The DNA for the CDR3 is TGTGCCAGTAGTATAGCATTAGGGACGGCGGATTCCGCTGAAGCTTTCTTT. Its protein product is CASSIALGTADSAEAFF.

Many counts were recorded for this clonotype. The chain has TRBV18 and TRBJ2-5; 11 positions match TRBD2. In germline, CDR1 is KGHSH, CDR2 LQKENI. V was pared by 3 bases and J by 5 bases, with 5 bases of the junction left unmatched. This CDR3 comprises 15 residues. CDR3: CASSPVAGGSETQYF. The CDR3 DNA is TGTGCCAGCTCACCGGTAGCGGGAGGGTCGGAGACCCAGTACTTC.

This clonotype was recorded at least ten times. The chain carries TRBV11-2 and TRBJ2-7, with a weak D call TRBD1 (6 bases). The CDR3 extends over 15 amino acids. The ends were cut back, 1 base at V and 2 bases at J, with 12 bases in the middle. Looked up from germline, CDR1 is SGHAT and CDR2 is FQNNGV. CDR3 sequence (DNA): TGTGCCAGCAGCTTAGTTGGACAGTTGGCCTACGAGCAGTACTTC. Translating it yields CASSLVGQLAYEQYF.